This T cell receptor beta chain stems from a study of cytomegalovirus exposure and HLA in healthy donors. TCRdb's table, derived via immunoSEQ multiplex PCR, lists solely in-frame clones and lacks some. The repertoire holds over 70,000 clones, with 70% to 90% as singletons. This CDR3 region has 12 residues. Unmatched junction bases numbered 4, after V lost 5 bases and J lost 9 bases. Germline V gives CDR1 SEHNR, CDR2 FQNEAQ (reference sequence). Findings and limits, study-wide: The study flagged some 170 TCR beta chains as cytomegalovirus-associated.

As concerns this clone: The antigen remains unidentified.

This chain uses TRBV7-9 with TRBJ2-1; 7 nucleotides agree with TRBD1. Sequenced material: PBMCs. The receptor was isolated from a woman under 30 in good health and CMV-seropositive. The CDR3 DNA sequence: TGTGCCAGCAGCGTGACAGGGATTGAGCAGTTCTTC. This codes for CASSVTGIEQFF.